The 24 T cell receptor beta chains below were found in one sample sequenced in a study of blood T cell repertoires in COVID-19. Produced via immunoSEQ multiplex PCR; TCRdb's table is partial and in-frame only. The sample yields about 110,000 clones, about 90% seen once. Sequencing used peripheral blood. The receptors were gathered from a man in his forties or fifties with active or convalescent COVID-19.

The rearrangement uses TRBV7-9 and TRBJ1-2, with D unresolved. Trimming pared 1 base from V and 4 bases from J, leaving 4 bases between. CDR1 and CDR2 (germline): SEHNR, FQNEAQ (reference sequence). CDR3 size: 12 residues. CDR3 in DNA: TGTGCCAGCAGCTTAGATCTCTATGGCTACACCTTC. It specifies CASSLDLYGYTF.

The V call is TRBV5-6, the J call TRBJ2-7; tentatively, D is TRBD2 (9 bases). Germline V gene data show CDR1 as SGHDT and CDR2 as YYEEEE. CDR3 length: 17 amino acids. Trimming took off 6 bases at V and 4 bases at J, with 26 bases between the two ends. The DNA of the CDR3 is TGTGCCAGCACTTTTTTAACAGGGGGACTAGCTACGTACGAGCAGTACTTC. The encoded protein is CASTFLTGGLATYEQYF.

This clone was picked up a small number of times. The chain carries TRBV11-2 and TRBJ2-7, with 13 bases lining up with TRBD2. The J segment lost 7 bases and the V segment lost 4 bases, leaving 4 bases of the junction unmatched. Germline V gene lookup returns CDR1 SGHAT and CDR2 FQNNGV. The CDR3 covers 14 residues. The CDR3 loop is CASSSGLAGVEQYF. The CDR3 DNA is TGTGCCAGCAGCTCCGGACTAGCGGGAGTTGAGCAGTACTTC.

The rearrangement joins TRBV19 to TRBJ1-4, with D maybe TRBD1 (6 bases). This CDR3 is 13 amino acids long. Trimming cost V 11 bases and J 3 bases, with 13 bases left between them. CDR1 is LNHDA and CDR2 is SQIVND in the germline V gene (reference sequence). CDR3 in amino acids: CASRGPPNEKLFF. The CDR3 region has the DNA TGTGCCTCGCGGGGGCCCCCTAATGAAAAACTGTTTTTT.

V gene TRBV6-6 combines with J gene TRBJ1-2; D is ambiguous. V lost 2 bases and J 1 base, leaving 5 bases between the germline ends. Germline V gene sequence: CDR1 MNHNY, CDR2 SVGAGI (reference sequence). The length of the CDR3 is 13 residues. CDR3 bases: TGTGCCAGCAGTTACGCGGTTAACTATGGCTACACCTTC. Translating gives CASSYAVNYGYTF.

The gene calls are TRBV19 and TRBJ1-2, with no clear D. V shed 9 bases and J shed 5 bases, with 10 bases lying between them. The germline V gene encodes CDR1 LNHDA and CDR2 SQIVND (reference sequence). This CDR3 region has 11 residues. The CDR3, as DNA: TGTGCCAGCCTACGGGGATATGGCTACACCTTC. Its protein product is CASLRGYGYTF.

The rearrangement links TRBV3-1 (or the pseudogene TRBV3-2) to TRBJ2-7; TRBD1 is a possible D gene (8 bases). V dropped 8 bases and J dropped 2 bases, with 19 bases sitting between them. The germline V gene encodes CDR1 LGHDT and CDR2 YNNKEL (reference sequence). The CDR3 runs to 15 residues. The CDR3 region is CASRYRGTTAYEQYF. DNA of the CDR3: TGTGCCAGCCGCTACAGGGGGACTACAGCCTACGAGCAGTACTTC.

This chain links TRBV28 with TRBJ1-1; D is perhaps TRBD1 (6 bases). This CDR3 comprises 13 residues. CDR1 MDHEN and CDR2 SYDVKM come from the germline V gene. Trimming shortened V by 5 bases and J by 8 bases, and 15 bases separated the two germline ends. CDR3 in amino acids: CASSHPNRVEAFF. As DNA, the CDR3 is TGTGCCAGCAGTCACCCGAACAGGGTAGAAGCTTTCTTT.

The V call is TRBV5-4, the J call TRBJ2-2; perhaps TRBD2 as D (6 bases). The germline V gene has CDR1 SGHNT and CDR2 YYREEE (reference sequence). The CDR3 runs 14 residues. Trimming removed 3 bases from V and 4 bases from J, with 10 bases in between. The CDR3 sequence is CASSSGLTTGELFF. CDR3 in DNA: TGTGCCAGCAGCTCGGGACTCACCACCGGGGAGCTGTTTTTT.

The chain has TRBV9 and TRBJ1-3; D is possibly TRBD1 (6 bases). The V gene's germline CDR1 is SGDLS and CDR2 YYNGEE. V lost 0 bases to trimming and J lost 1 base, with 8 bases between them. This CDR3 is built from 15 residues. The CDR3 nucleotides are TGTGCCAGCAGCGTAGGACAGGCATCTGGAAACACCATATATTTT. Amino acid sequence: CASSVGQASGNTIYF. The full variable domain, in which reference TRBV9 and TRBJ1-3 provide the parts outside the CDR3, is DSGVTQTPKHLITATGQRVTLRCSPRSGDLSVYWYQQSLDQGLQFLIQYYNGEERAKGNILERFSAQQFPDLHSELNLSSLELGDSALYFCASSVGQASGNTIYFGEGSWLTVV.

This clone was observed a single time. This chain joins TRBV5-6 and TRBJ1-2; 7 bases fit TRBD1. The CDR3 totals 15 residues. The V and J ends lost 2 bases and 5 bases, in that order; junction bases with no gene match: 9. The germline V gene has CDR1 SGHDT and CDR2 YYEEEE. CDR3 nucleotides: TGTGCCAGCAGCTTCTGGGACAGCTCGCAATATGGCTACACCTTC. Protein sequence: CASSFWDSSQYGYTF.

The chain links TRBV4-3 to TRBJ2-1; the D gene is possibly TRBD2 (6 bases). V dropped 4 bases and J dropped 0 bases, with 13 bases sitting between them. CDR1 LGHNA and CDR2 YSLEER come from the germline V gene. The CDR3 is 16 amino acids. In DNA, the CDR3 is TGCGCCAGCAGCCCTATAGCGGAAAGCTCCTACAATGAGCAGTTCTTC. It encodes CASSPIAESSYNEQFF.

The chain is built from TRBV30 and TRBJ2-1; 8 bases map to TRBD2. This CDR3 has 18 amino acids. In germline, CDR1 is GTSNPN, CDR2 SVGIG (reference sequence). With V trimmed by 2 bases and J by 2 bases, 14 bases remained unmatched. The CDR3 bases are TGTGCCTGGAGTCTCGCCTGGGGCGCCGGGAGGGCCTACAATGAGCAGTTCTTC. Translating it yields CAWSLAWGAGRAYNEQFF.

This chain links TRBV6-5 with TRBJ2-5; D is possibly TRBD1 (5 bases). The CDR3 runs to 14 residues. Per the germline V gene, CDR1 is MNHEY and CDR2 is SVGAGI. V lost 6 bases, J lost 7 bases, and 18 bases lay in between. This CDR3 reads CASSITGTQGTQYF. CDR3 DNA: TGTGCCAGCAGCATTACCGGTACCCAGGGGACCCAGTACTTC.

This clone was seen a single time. The chain recombines TRBV5-3 with TRBJ2-3; 10 bases agree with TRBD2. TRBV5-3 belongs to the ORF category, with a function that is uncertain. This CDR3 has 15 amino acids. J lost 5 bases, V lost 4 bases, and 7 bases had no gene match. The DNA for the CDR3 is TGTGCCAGAAGCCCGACGAGCGGGAGGGTAGATACGCAGTATTTT. Translating it yields CARSPTSGRVDTQYF.

J is TRBJ1-3 and V is TRBV14, with D unclear. This CDR3 contains 14 residues. Germline-derived CDR1 and CDR2 are SGHDN and FVKESK. With 5 bases removed from V and 0 bases from J, the gap between germline ends came to 8 bases. CDR3 sequence (DNA): TGTGCCAGCAGCGGCAGATCCTCTGGAAACACCATATATTTT. Protein sequence: CASSGRSSGNTIYF. Combining the CDR3 with reference TRBV14 and TRBJ1-3 gives the whole variable domain EAGVTQFPSHSVIEKGQTVTLRCDPISGHDNLYWYRRVMGKEIKFLLHFVKESKQDESGMPNNRFLAERTGGTYSTLKVQPAELEDSGVYFCASSGRSSGNTIYFGEGSWLTVV.

This clone was observed a single time. This chain joins TRBV28 and TRBJ1-2, with a possible D match to TRBD1 (6 bases). CDR1 and CDR2 (germline): MDHEN, SYDVKM. The CDR3 is 15 amino acids. Deletions cut 6 bases from V and 0 bases from J, with 14 bases between. As DNA, the CDR3 is TGTGCCAGCAGCTTGGGACAATCGGCTAACTATGGCTACACCTTC. Amino acids: CASSLGQSANYGYTF.

This chain links TRBV14 with TRBJ1-2; D is perhaps TRBD1 (6 bases). The CDR3 has 14 residues. With 4 bases removed from V and 5 bases from J, the gap between germline ends came to 14 bases. Germline assignment: CDR1 SGHDN and CDR2 FVKESK. CDR3 in DNA: TGTGCCAGCAGCCCTCTCCCCACAGGGTATGGCTACACCTTC. Translating gives CASSPLPTGYGYTF.

On this clone: The junction differs from germline at one of its ends, possibly a read error. The chain is built from TRBV24-1 and TRBJ2-5; D is perhaps TRBD2 (5 bases). The CDR3 consists of 14 residues. CDR1 is KGHDR, CDR2 SFDVKD, per germline. Here the CDR3 reads CATRDGGGGETQYF. DNA of the CDR3: TGTGCCACCCGTGACGGAGGAGGTGGAGAGACCCAGTACTTC.

The genes are TRBV4-1 and TRBJ2-7; possible D gene TRBD1, 5 bases. Germline assignment: CDR1 MGHRA and CDR2 YSYEKL. V gave up 4 bases and J gave up 4 bases, with 14 bases separating them. The CDR3 runs to 14 residues. Written as DNA, the CDR3 is TGCGCCAGCAGCCCCCGAACCGCAGGGTACGAGCAGTACTTC. This gives the protein CASSPRTAGYEQYF.

J is TRBJ2-3 and V is TRBV20-1; perhaps TRBD2 as D (5 bases). The CDR3 extends over 15 amino acids. Germline V gene sequence: CDR1 DFQATT, CDR2 SNEGSKA (reference sequence). The V end was cut by 3 bases, the J end by 5 bases, with 18 bases between. CDR3 bases: TGCAGTGCTAGTGGGGTGGTACGGGATCTAGATACGCAGTATTTT. This codes for CSASGVVRDLDTQYF.

This clone was counted once. V gene TRBV7-2 combines with J gene TRBJ2-3; tentatively, D is TRBD1 (6 bases). The V gene lost 1 base and the J gene lost 4 bases, with 12 bases spanning the gap. The germline CDR1 and CDR2 sequences are SGHTA and FQGNSA. The CDR3 spans 15 residues. The CDR3 DNA reads as TGTGCCAGCAGCTTAGTGGGACACCGACCAGATACGCAGTATTTT. This gives the protein CASSLVGHRPDTQYF.

J is TRBJ2-7 and V is TRBV6-2 or TRBV6-3; tentatively, D is TRBD2 (5 bases). CDR3 size: 14 residues. Trimming removed 5 bases from V and 2 bases from J, with 13 bases in between. Germline-derived CDR1 and CDR2 are MNHEY and SVGEGT. The DNA of the CDR3 is TGTGCCAGCAGTCCACTAGGTCGGACCTACGAGCAGTACTTC. It translates to CASSPLGRTYEQYF.

V and J are TRBV2 and TRBJ2-1, with D possibly matching TRBD2 (6 bases). Trimming stripped 5 bases from V and 3 bases from J, with 11 bases between. The germline V gene has CDR1 SNHLY and CDR2 FYNNEI. This CDR3 spans 14 amino acids. CDR3 DNA: TGTGCCAGCAGTCCCGCGGGAAACTACAATGAGCAGTTCTTC. It yields the protein CASSPAGNYNEQFF.